The rows below give T cell receptor beta chains drawn from one sample of a study of cytomegalovirus exposure and HLA in healthy donors. Sequencing used immunoSEQ multiplex PCR; TCRdb keeps in-frame clones, though not all of them. The data hold roughly 100,000 clones, with more than 9.5% observed a single time. Input material: PBMCs. The receptors come from a man aged 35 to 55 in good health and CMV-seropositive. The CDR3 runs from the conserved cysteine through the conserved F or W. Each record gives: J gene, V gene, D gene, clone size, CDR3 protein, CDR3 DNA. A D gene is named only where the DNA matches it firmly. Only some rows state a clone size, as once, few, many or a class for expanded clones.

TRBJ2-5 TRBV5-6 . few CASSLKETGPQETQYF TGTGCCAGCAGCTTGAAGGAGACTGGCCCACAAGAGACCCAGTACTTC
TRBJ2-7 TRBV15 . . CATGRDFATYEQYF TGTGCCACCGGCCGGGACTTCGCTACCTACGAGCAGTACTTC
TRBJ2-1 TRBV5-1 . few CASSSSGRLLKQFF TGCGCCAGCAGCAGTAGTGGGAGGCTACTCAAGCAGTTCTTC
TRBJ2-5 TRBV9 . . CASSLRGQETQYF TGTGCCAGCAGCCTACGGGGCCAAGAGACCCAGTACTTC
TRBJ2-1 TRBV29-1 . few CSVDPQSGNEQFF TGCAGCGTTGACCCTCAGTCAGGGAATGAGCAGTTCTTC
TRBJ2-7 TRBV7-2 TRBD1 . CASFTGTGFSEQYF TGTGCCAGCTTCACCGGGACAGGGTTCTCCGAGCAGTACTTC
TRBJ1-5 TRBV7-8 . . CASSSVGAQPQHF TGTGCCAGCAGCTCCGTGGGGGCTCAGCCCCAGCATTTT
TRBJ1-4 TRBV6-5 TRBD1 . CASSRTGARVEKLFF TGTGCCAGCAGTAGGACAGGGGCGCGTGTTGAAAAACTGTTTTTT
TRBJ2-7 TRBV29-1 . few CSAGGPPYEQYF TGCAGCGCCGGCGGGCCCCCCTACGAGCAGTACTTC
TRBJ2-5 TRBV19 TRBD1 . CASSGRYRGETQYF TGTGCCAGTAGTGGCAGATACAGGGGGGAGACCCAGTACTTC
TRBJ2-3 TRBV29-1 TRBD2 once CSVEISGSGTDTQYF TGCAGCGTTGAAATTAGCGGGAGTGGAACAGATACGCAGTATTTT
TRBJ2-5 TRBV7-9 TRBD1 few CASSLPLYRTGEETQYF TGTGCCAGCAGCTTGCCCTTATACCGGACAGGAGAAGAGACCCAGTACTTC
TRBJ1-2 TRBV11-2 TRBD1 few CASSAPGQNYGYTF TGTGCCAGCAGCGCTCCGGGACAGAACTATGGCTACACCTTC
TRBJ2-7 TRBV6-1 . . CASSELSFGREPYEQYF TGTGCCAGCAGTGAATTAAGTTTTGGCAGGGAACCCTACGAGCAGTACTTC
TRBJ1-4 TRBV28 TRBD1 . CASSSHGQGSGEKLFF TGTGCCAGCAGTTCCCACGGACAGGGGTCGGGGGAAAAACTGTTTTTT
TRBJ1-5 TRBV2 . . CASSETWLSNQPQHF TGTGCCAGCAGTGAAACCTGGCTTTCCAATCAGCCCCAGCATTTT
TRBJ1-5 TRBV29-1 . . CSVSREFNQPQHF TGCAGCGTGAGCCGGGAATTCAATCAGCCCCAGCATTTT
TRBJ2-7 TRBV12-5 . few CASGLGRGSYEQYF TGTGCTAGTGGTCTGGGGCGCGGCTCCTACGAGCAGTACTTC
TRBJ1-2 TRBV11-2 TRBD1 few CASSLAGTGVNYGYTF TGTGCCAGCAGCTTAGCCGGGACAGGCGTTAACTATGGCTACACCTTC
TRBJ1-1 TRBV5-1 TRBD1 . CASSSTGNKVEAFF TGCGCCAGCAGCTCGACAGGGAACAAAGTTGAAGCTTTCTTT
TRBJ1-4 TRBV5-1 . few CASSLAPRQEKLFF TGCGCCAGCAGCTTGGCCCCTAGACAGGAAAAACTGTTTTTT
TRBJ2-7 TRBV27 . few CASKAGNNYEQYF TGTGCCAGCAAGGCAGGGAACAACTACGAGCAGTACTTC
TRBJ1-2 TRBV11-2 TRBD1 . CASSPGTGGIGYTF TGTGCCAGCAGTCCCGGGACAGGGGGCATTGGCTACACCTTC
TRBJ2-6 TRBV7-8 . few CASSPRPGAGANVLTF TGTGCCAGCAGCCCTCGGCCAGGGGCTGGGGCCAACGTCCTGACTTTC
TRBJ1-2 TRBV10-1 . few CASSAGTSNYGYTF TGCGCCAGCAGCGCCGGGACTTCCAACTATGGCTACACCTTC
TRBJ2-5 TRBV29-1 TRBD2 . CSAFITSGGETQYF TGCAGCGCTTTCATTACTAGCGGAGGGGAGACCCAGTACTTC
TRBJ1-5 TRBV6-5 . many CASSLTAGNDQPQHF TGTGCCAGCAGCTTAACAGCAGGGAACGATCAGCCCCAGCATTTT
TRBJ1-4 TRBV28 TRBD1 few CASSHTATGSGEKLFF TGTGCCAGCAGTCATACGGCGACAGGGTCGGGGGAAAAACTGTTTTTT
TRBJ2-5 TRBV11-3 TRBD1 . CASSLGQGAQEETQYF TGTGCCAGCAGCTTAGGACAGGGGGCGCAGGAGGAGACCCAGTACTTC
TRBJ2-7 TRBV29-1 TRBD2 . CSVEETRLAGGYEQYF TGCAGCGTTGAAGAAACAAGACTAGCGGGAGGATACGAGCAGTACTTC
TRBJ1-2 TRBV6-1 TRBD1 few CASSEGRGQGNYGYTF TGTGCCAGCAGTGAAGGTCGGGGACAGGGTAACTATGGCTACACCTTC
TRBJ2-7 TRBV5-3 TRBD2 . CARSGASGTSGKPFAYEQYF TGTGCCAGAAGCGGGGCATCCGGGACTAGCGGGAAACCCTTCGCCTACGAGCAGTACTTC
TRBJ2-7 TRBV5-5 TRBD1 few CASSWDRGYEQYF TGTGCCAGCAGCTGGGACAGGGGCTACGAGCAGTACTTC
TRBJ2-5 TRBV9 . . CASSVGDTGWETQYF TGTGCCAGCAGCGTAGGGGACACCGGCTGGGAGACCCAGTACTTC
TRBJ2-7 TRBV11-2 TRBD1 few CASSLKGARGFDEQYF TGTGCCAGCAGCTTAAAGGGAGCCAGGGGGTTCGACGAGCAGTACTTC
TRBJ2-1 TRBV5-4 TRBD1 few CASSLVGRGLNNEQFF TGTGCCAGCAGCTTGGTGGGCAGGGGGCTCAACAATGAGCAGTTCTTC
TRBJ2-7 TRBV6-5 . . CASSYQGSSSYEQYF TGTGCCAGCAGTTACCAGGGGTCGAGCTCCTACGAGCAGTACTTC
TRBJ2-1 TRBV27 . . CASSPIGPASGSSNEQFF TGTGCCAGCAGTCCTATCGGCCCCGCCAGCGGGTCGTCCAATGAGCAGTTCTTC
TRBJ1-4 TRBV6-5 TRBD1 few CASSYGTGSELFF TGTGCCAGCAGTTACGGGACAGGGTCGGAACTGTTTTTT
TRBJ2-3 TRBV5-5 TRBD2 . CASSRPGLAGVTDTQYF TGTGCCAGCAGCCGACCGGGACTAGCGGGAGTAACAGATACGCAGTATTTT
TRBJ1-5 TRBV19 TRBD1 few CASSTRQGSNQPQHF TGTGCCAGTAGTACCCGACAGGGTAGCAATCAGCCCCAGCATTTT
TRBJ2-7 TRBV7-2 TRBD1 . CASSPTGQNHEQYF TGTGCCAGCAGCCCGACGGGACAGAACCACGAGCAGTACTTC
TRBJ2-5 TRBV6-6 . few CASSPRSRRETQYF TGTGCCAGCAGCCCCCGGTCTAGGCGCGAGACCCAGTACTTC
TRBJ2-3 TRBV15 . few CATSRLTDTQYF TGTGCCACCAGCAGACTGACAGATACGCAGTATTTT
TRBJ2-1 TRBV18 . . CASCVGSRGEQFF TGTGCCAGCTGCGTCGGGTCTCGGGGTGAGCAGTTCTTC
TRBJ2-1 TRBV5-4 . . CASSLATSSYNEQFF TGTGCCAGCAGCTTGGCCACAAGCTCCTACAATGAGCAGTTCTTC
TRBJ1-1 TRBV5-1 . few CASSLAGRGTEAFF TGCGCCAGCAGCTTGGCCGGTAGGGGTACTGAAGCTTTCTTT
TRBJ2-2 TRBV28 . . CASSSPTNTGELFF TGTGCCAGCAGTTCGCCTACGAACACCGGGGAGCTGTTTTTT
TRBJ1-2 TRBV30 TRBD1 few CAWDRASGGYTF TGTGCCTGGGACAGGGCTTCGGGAGGCTACACCTTC
TRBJ1-2 TRBV7-8 . few CASSLPRTARWGGYTF TGTGCCAGCAGCTTACCTCGGACAGCGCGCTGGGGTGGCTACACCTTC
TRBJ1-5 TRBV16 TRBD1 few CASSFQTGVNQPQHF TGTGCCAGCAGCTTCCAAACAGGGGTAAATCAGCCCCAGCATTTT
TRBJ1-2 TRBV25-1 TRBD1 . CASSEWNDRGEGYTF TGTGCCAGCAGTGAATGGAACGACAGGGGAGAGGGCTACACCTTC
TRBJ1-2 TRBV7-9 . . CASSLDPGVSYGYTF TGTGCCAGCAGCTTAGATCCAGGGGTTAGCTATGGCTACACCTTC
TRBJ2-7 TRBV5-1 TRBD2 . CASSLGREREQYF TGCGCCAGCAGCTTGGGGCGGGAGCGCGAGCAGTACTTC